Listed here are 8 T cell receptor beta chains from one sample, sequenced in a study of cytomegalovirus exposure and HLA in healthy donors. PCR used 60 Vbeta primers and 13 Jbeta primers. TCRdb's copy holds only in-frame clones and misses some; the assay was immunoSEQ multiplex PCR. The table includes fewer than 95,000 clones, approximately 60% detected once. Source material: PBMCs. Receptors originate from a woman aged 45-65 years in good health and CMV-seropositive.

In this sample, this clone turned up a few times. CDR3 bases: TGTGCCAGCAGTGATGCAGCTAACTATGGCTACACCTTC. Translated: CASSDAANYGYTF. The rearrangement links TRBV25-1 to TRBJ1-2, with no clear D. V was cut by 3 bases and J by 0 bases, with 5 bases left in between. The CDR3 contains 13 residues. Per the germline V gene, CDR1 is MGHDK and CDR2 is SYGVNS.

This clone appeared a few times. At one end, the junction sequence differs from germline, possibly due to a read error. The chain combines TRBV7-9 with TRBJ1-1; D is ambiguous. This CDR3 spans 12 amino acids. Per germline, CDR1 SEHNR and CDR2 FQNEAQ (reference sequence). The CDR3 sequence is CSSSYDKSEAFF. CDR3 sequence (DNA): TGTTCCAGCAGCTATGACAAATCTGAAGCTTTCTTT.

This clone was picked up one time. V gene TRBV5-1 combines with J gene TRBJ2-5; D perhaps matches TRBD2 (6 bases). The CDR3 runs to 13 residues. Germline loops: CDR1 SGHRS, CDR2 YFSETQ. The ends were cut back, 4 bases at V and 1 base at J, with 8 bases in the middle. The CDR3 region has the DNA TGCGCCAGCAGCCCGGGGGTCCAAGAGACCCAGTACTTC. Its translation is CASSPGVQETQYF.

This chain connects TRBV25-1 to TRBJ2-2; 9 bases fit TRBD1. The trim removed 4 bases at V and 6 bases at J, leaving 12 bases unmatched. CDR1 and CDR2 (germline): MGHDK, SYGVNS. The CDR3 is made up of 17 amino acids. The CDR3 loop is CASSGNPGTGFPGELFF. CDR3 bases: TGTGCCAGCAGTGGGAACCCCGGGACAGGGTTCCCCGGGGAGCTGTTTTTT. The full variable domain, in which reference TRBV25-1 and TRBJ2-2 provide the parts outside the CDR3, is EADIYQTPRYLVIGTGKKITLECSQTMGHDKMYWYQQDPGMELHLIHYSYGVNSTEKGDLSSESTVSRIRTEHFPLTLESARPSHTSQYLCASSGNPGTGFPGELFFGEGSRLTVL.

This clone was counted only a few times. The chain is built from TRBV5-1 and TRBJ2-5, with TRBD2 identical over 10 bases. In germline, CDR1 is SGHRS, CDR2 YFSETQ. This CDR3 has 16 residues. The trim removed 5 bases at V and 0 bases at J, leaving 7 bases unmatched. CDR3 in DNA: TGCGCCAGCAGACCCAGACTAGCGGGCCACCAAGAGACCCAGTACTTC. Amino acid sequence: CASRPRLAGHQETQYF.

The rearrangement joins TRBV18 to TRBJ1-1; 11 positions agree with TRBD1. J lost 5 bases, V lost 4 bases, and 18 bases had no gene match. This CDR3 is 19 amino acids long. Germline CDR1 KGHSH, CDR2 LQKENI. The CDR3, as DNA: TGTGCCAGCTCACAGACGGCCCTCGGGACAGGGGGAAAGAGTACTGAAGCTTTCTTT. Translating it yields CASSQTALGTGGKSTEAFF.

This clone turned up a few times. The V gene is TRBV6-4, the J gene TRBJ1-5; D might be TRBD1 (6 bases). V was cut by 9 bases and J by 0 bases, with 18 bases left in between. This CDR3 is 16 amino acids long. Germline V gene sequence: CDR1 MRHNA, CDR2 SNTAGT. CDR3: CARPSGQIFSNQPQHF. As DNA, the CDR3 is TGTGCCAGGCCCTCGGGACAAATATTTAGCAATCAGCCCCAGCATTTT.

This chain uses TRBV7-9 with TRBJ1-1; D possibly corresponds to TRBD1 (5 bases). The CDR3 is made up of 12 amino acids. CDR1 and CDR2 (germline): SEHNR, FQNEAQ (reference sequence). Trimming shortened V by 3 bases and J by 5 bases, and 7 bases separated the two germline ends. DNA of the CDR3: TGTGCCAGCAGCTTTAAGGGGACTGAAGCTTTCTTT. It codes for CASSFKGTEAFF.